These 10 T cell receptor beta chains were all obtained from the same sample, sequenced in a study of blood T cell repertoires in COVID-19. TCRdb keeps only in-frame clones here, not all; method: immunoSEQ multiplex PCR. The table has about 340,000 clones, about 93% seen once. The sequenced sample consisted of peripheral blood. These receptors all come from a woman between 18 and 29 years old who had recovered from COVID-19.

This chain joins TRBV10-3 and TRBJ1-2, with 7 bases identical to TRBD1. CDR1 is ENHRY and CDR2 is SYGVKD in the germline V gene. V shed 8 bases, J shed 2 bases, and the junction held 8 bases outside the gene matches. The CDR3 is 14 residues long. CDR3: CAIQLGGGNYGYTF. The CDR3 nucleotides are TGTGCCATCCAATTAGGGGGCGGCAACTATGGCTACACCTTC.

This clone has just a few counts. The chain couples TRBV5-5 to TRBJ2-1, with 11 bases that match TRBD2. Per germline, CDR1 SGHKS and CDR2 YYEKEE (reference sequence). V shed 4 bases, J shed 0 bases, and the junction held 9 bases outside the gene matches. The CDR3 extends over 18 amino acids. This CDR3 is CASSPGLADRSSYNEQFF. In nucleotides, the CDR3 is TGTGCCAGCAGCCCGGGACTAGCGGATAGGAGCTCCTACAATGAGCAGTTCTTC. The full variable domain, completed using reference TRBV5-5 and TRBJ2-1, is DAGVTQSPTHLIKTRGQQVTLRCSPISGHKSVSWYQQVLGQGPQFIFQYYEKEERGRGNFPDRFSARQFPNYSSELNVNALLLGDSALYLCASSPGLADRSSYNEQFFGPGTRLTVL.

This chain joins TRBV27 and TRBJ1-1; a possible D gene is TRBD1 (6 bases). The length of the CDR3 is 13 residues. V was shortened by 7 bases and J by 4 bases, with 13 bases between the two germline ends. CDR1 is MNHEY, CDR2 SMNVEV, per germline (reference sequence). CDR3 coding DNA: TGTGCCAGCAACCTGGGGGCAGGCACTGAAGCTTTCTTT. It encodes CASNLGAGTEAFF.

This sequence joins TRBV7-8 and TRBJ2-7; TRBD2 aligns across 11 bases. V lost 0 bases and J lost 5; bases outside the gene matches: 9. CDR3 length equals 17 residues. Germline V gene lookup returns CDR1 SGHVS and CDR2 FQNEAQ. This chain's CDR3 is CASSLAVAGGWENEQYV. The CDR3 DNA reads TGTGCCAGCAGCTTAGCCGTAGCGGGAGGGTGGGAGAACGAGCAGTACGTC.

This rearrangement joins TRBV4-3 to TRBJ1-1; D call uncertain. Germline values: CDR1 LGHNA, CDR2 YSLEER. The length of the CDR3 is 16 residues. V shed 5 bases and J shed 0 bases, with 16 bases lying between them. For the CDR3, the DNA is TGCGCCAGCAGCGCCAACGGAGGTAGGTTGAACACTGAAGCTTTCTTT. Its translation: CASSANGGRLNTEAFF.

As to this clone: The junction departs from the called germline gene at one end, perhaps through a read error. CDR3 DNA: TGTGCCAGCAGCGTAGCCACAGGGGGGAATTCCTATGACTACACCTTC. It is translated as CASSVATGGNSYDYTF. The rearrangement uses TRBV9 and TRBJ1-2; 8 bases match TRBD1. This CDR3 is 16 amino acids long. Germline CDR1 reads SGDLS; CDR2 reads YYNGEE.

This clone was detected once. This chain's CDR3 is CASSEFEQASGANVLTF. As DNA, the CDR3 is TGTGCCAGCAGTGAATTTGAACAGGCCTCTGGGGCCAACGTCCTGACTTTC. V is TRBV25-1 and J is TRBJ2-6; D may be TRBD1 (5 bases). Germline CDR1 is MGHDK and CDR2 is SYGVNS. With 1 base removed from V and 0 bases from J, the gap between germline ends came to 10 bases. The length of the CDR3 is 17 residues.

Regarding this clone: This same CDR3 is encoded by further DNA sequences in the sample. The V gene is TRBV24-1, the J gene TRBJ2-1; 9 bases fit TRBD2. This CDR3 contains 14 residues. CDR1 and CDR2 (germline): KGHDR, SFDVKD. V trimming: 9 bases; J trimming: 5 bases; junction bases outside the gene matches: 7. The CDR3 protein is CATAPAGGNNEQFF. The DNA for the CDR3 is TGTGCCACCGCCCCGGCGGGAGGGAACAATGAGCAGTTCTTC.

The V call is TRBV5-1, the J call TRBJ1-2; D call uncertain. The germline gives CDR1 SGHRS, CDR2 YFSETQ. The CDR3 runs to 12 residues. Trimming left V 0 bases short and J 8 bases short, with 8 bases between. CDR3 sequence reads: CASSLVSEGYTF. CDR3 DNA: TGCGCCAGCAGCTTGGTCAGTGAAGGCTACACCTTC.

The chain uses TRBV10-3 and TRBJ2-1, with TRBD2 matching over 7 bases. With 11 bases clipped from V and 5 bases from J, the junction kept 9 bases outside the gene matches. Germline CDR1 and CDR2: ENHRY and SYGVKD. The CDR3 consists of 13 residues. CDR3 region: CASQELADNEQFF. The CDR3, as DNA: TGTGCCTCCCAGGAGCTAGCGGACAATGAGCAGTTCTTC.